This record looks at one T cell receptor beta chain sequence and its context. The clone's antigen remains unknown. One base away there is no much larger clone; base qualities are not given. TCRbeta CDR3 regions were amplified from genomic DNA using the immunoSEQ Assay, a bias-controlled multiplex PCR. The source study handled its data this way. The number of nucleated cells in each sample was estimated from the amplification of reference gene primers within the assay. To quantify the absolute abundance of each unique TCRbeta CDR3 rearrangement, sequence reads were collapsed and filtered. For each sample, productive Simpson clonality was calculated as the square root of Simpson's diversity index over productive rearrangements. In its TCRdb copy, this immuneACCESS table keeps in-frame sequences only and misses some clones. Where compared with another copy, unresolved V genes explain less than half of these, and the others have no known cause. V and J calls and clone size come straight from that table; D and trimming were deduced from the DNA. In all, the sample holds approximately 280,000 clones, and over 75% of those were seen once. 9.4% of the sample belongs to the ten largest clones.

The collaborating institutions used their own protocols to collect whole blood in K2EDTA tubes. Collaborator samples were shipped for TCRbeta analysis as frozen whole blood, isolated PBMCs, or DNA extracted from either sample type. The data derive from a study of blood T cell repertoires in COVID-19 (dated by TCRdb to 2018 to 2020). About the full investigation: Collaborator samples came from the United States, Italy and Spain and covered acute and convalescent phases of COVID-19. The prospective study material was composed of cDNA or gDNA derived from T cells, B-cell-depleted T cells, or PBMCs. The repertoires were released in a freely available public database intended as a resource for research on the immune response to SARS-CoV-2. The sample metadata nearly always contained a de-identified subject ID, COVID-19 status, age in years and sex. Subjects who had been exposed to COVID-19, were actively infected with it, or had recovered from it provided the deeply sampled blood TCRbeta repertoires that made up the dataset. Where available, HLA class I and class II types were obtained from metadata supplied by the sample provider rather than from assay-based typing. The samples were drawn from two sources: the first 160 participants of the ongoing ImmuneRACE study, and 950 to 1,500 subjects contributed by 6 global collaborators. What the research found in general, with its limitations: The amount of clinical and demographic metadata varied by source and participant and was provided uncurated.

Cut back by 7 bases and 1 base, the V and J ends lie 17 bases apart. In the germline V gene, CDR1 corresponds to MNHEY and CDR2 to SVGAGI. The CDR3 holds 15 amino acids from the cysteine to the phenylalanine. Here the CDR3 DNA is all that survives: 45 bases in frame from base 1. The specimen was peripheral blood. The chain joins TRBV6-5 to TRBJ2-7; matching of 6 bases hints at TRBD1 as the D gene. The receptor was isolated from a man between 18 and 35 years old with active or convalescent COVID-19. The CDR3 corresponds to CASNWGRDVSYEQYF. The DNA sequence reads TGTGCCAGCAACTGGGGGCGCGATGTTTCCTACGAGCAGTACTTC.